The clone carrying this T cell receptor beta chain came up many times. Antigen unknown. The sample comes from a study of human T cells and chemical hapten exposure. Study conclusions and caveats: No change in TCRs above 1 in 1000 frequency was produced by DPC sensitization.

TCRdb passed the RACE reads through MiXCR, listing each CDR3 protein once. Among 350,000 or so distinct CDR3 sequences listed, around 7% were seen once. Time point reported: patch test 1, 2 weeks after DPC sensitization. The treatment here: therapeutic diphenylcyclopropenone sensitization with weekly scalp DPC. Ahead of each patch test application, blood was drawn. The germline gives CDR1 SGHRS, CDR2 YFSETQ. Trimming removed 0 bases at V and 5 bases at J, with 9 bases between. This CDR3 comprises 14 residues. The J gene is TRBJ2-4, the V gene TRBV5-1; D is unresolved. This specimen consisted of whole blood, obtained in connection with sensitization to the hapten diphenylcyclopropenone (DPC). This sequence was found in a woman between 18 and 30 years old with alopecia areata. Some clones in this sample may be carry-over from other donors' samples. CDR3 loop: CASSLDPQENIQYF. Written as DNA, the CDR3 is TGCGCCAGCAGCTTGGACCCCCAGGAAAACATTCAGTACTTC.